The 12 T cell receptor beta chains below come from one sample, sequenced in a study of shared clonotypes between healthy human individuals. Naive CD8 cells lacked CD45RO and underwent positive selection for CCR7, leaving out terminally differentiated effector memory CD45RA+ cells. Assay used: immunoSEQ multiplex PCR; TCRdb lists only in-frame clones, some missing. The sample shows hundreds of thousands of clones, roughly 98% of them seen only once. The sample taken for sequencing was naive CD8+ T cells sorted from blood. The receptors originated from a man younger than 45 in good health.

The rearrangement joins TRBV11-2 to TRBJ2-7; tentatively, D is TRBD1 (6 bases). The germline CDR1 and CDR2 sequences are SGHAT and FQNNGV. Trimming took off 5 bases at V and 4 bases at J, with 15 bases between the two ends. The CDR3 has 14 amino acids. CDR3 in amino acids: CASSPRDILYEQYF. The CDR3 DNA sequence: TGTGCCAGCAGCCCTCGGGACATTCTGTACGAGCAGTACTTC.

This chain connects TRBV6-6 to TRBJ2-1; D may be TRBD2 (5 bases). Germline CDR1 MNHNY, CDR2 SVGAGI (reference sequence). V shed 4 bases and J shed 8 bases, with 12 bases lying between them. The CDR3 sequence is 13 residues long. CDR3 residues: CASSLLGLDEQFF. CDR3 nucleotides: TGTGCCAGCAGTTTACTAGGCCTGGATGAGCAGTTCTTC.

The CDR3 sequence: CASRMEGGPDTQYF. The CDR3 bases are TGTGCCAGCCGGATGGAGGGGGGTCCAGATACGCAGTATTTT. The V gene is TRBV28, the J gene TRBJ2-3; D assignment may be TRBD1 or TRBD2 (6 bases each). V lost 8 bases and J lost 4, with 16 bases in between. The germline V gene encodes CDR1 MDHEN and CDR2 SYDVKM. CDR3 length equals 14 residues.

The J gene is TRBJ2-1, the V gene TRBV4-1, with D uncertain. This CDR3 is 16 amino acids long. CDR1 MGHRA and CDR2 YSYEKL come from the germline V gene. Between the trimmed V and J ends, which lost 3 bases and 0 bases, there was a span of 12 bases. The CDR3 coding sequence is TGCGCCAGCAGCCACAAGGGCTTGAGCTCCTACAATGAGCAGTTCTTC. Protein sequence: CASSHKGLSSYNEQFF.

This clone has just one count. The CDR3 nucleotides are TGTGCCTGGAGTTCCTCGAGACAGCCCTCCTACGAGCAGTACTTC. Encoded protein: CAWSSSRQPSYEQYF. The V gene is TRBV30, the J gene TRBJ2-7, with D perhaps matching TRBD1 (5 bases). Germline V gives CDR1 GTSNPN, CDR2 SVGIG (reference sequence). V shed 2 bases and J shed 0 bases, with 14 bases lying between them. There are 15 residues in the CDR3.

The chain carries TRBV4-1 and TRBJ2-7, with TRBD1 matching 10 bases. CDR1 MGHRA and CDR2 YSYEKL come from the germline V gene. The CDR3 sequence is 15 residues long. Unmatched junction bases numbered 5, after V lost 3 bases and J lost 3 bases. CDR3 loop: CASSQTGTGVYEQYF. The CDR3 DNA sequence: TGCGCCAGCAGCCAGACCGGGACAGGGGTCTACGAGCAGTACTTC.

V is TRBV7-9 and J is TRBJ1-2; D is perhaps TRBD1 (5 bases). CDR3 length equals 14 residues. Germline-derived CDR1 and CDR2 are SEHNR and FQNEAQ (reference sequence). V lost 4 bases and J 0 bases, leaving 9 bases between the germline ends. In nucleotides, the CDR3 is TGTGCCAGCAGCTCGGGGGGAGCTAACTATGGCTACACCTTC. Translation gives CASSSGGANYGYTF.

This clone was found once. CDR3 nucleotide sequence: TGTGCCAGTAGTATAGAAGGCCTACTAGCGGGAGAAAACATTCAGTACTTC. This sequence encodes CASSIEGLLAGENIQYF. The chain joins TRBV19 to TRBJ2-4; 11 nucleotides line up with TRBD2. Germline trimming cut 0 bases from V and 5 bases from J; bases unmatched to any gene: 6. Germline V gene data show CDR1 as LNHDA and CDR2 as SQIVND (reference sequence). The CDR3 is made up of 17 amino acids.

The CDR3 DNA reads as TGTGCCAGCAGTTTTGCAGGGGGAGATGGCTACACCTTC. Translated: CASSFAGGDGYTF. V usage is TRBV27 and J usage is TRBJ1-2; 7 positions agree with TRBD1. The ends lost 3 bases at V and 6 bases at J; junction bases unmatched: 4. Germline V gene data show CDR1 as MNHEY and CDR2 as SMNVEV (reference sequence). This CDR3 comprises 13 residues.

The chain recombines TRBV7-9 with TRBJ1-3, with 8 bases aligning to TRBD1. The junction had 6 bases not matched to a gene; V was cut back by 5 bases and J by 0 bases. The V gene's germline CDR1 is SEHNR and CDR2 FQNEAQ (reference sequence). The CDR3 totals 16 residues. The CDR3 DNA is TGTGCCAGCAGCCTACTGGACAGGGCCTCTGGAAACACCATATATTTT. This gives the protein CASSLLDRASGNTIYF.

V is TRBV7-8 and J is TRBJ2-7, with D uncertain. Germline lookup yields CDR1 SGHVS and CDR2 FQNEAQ. Trimming stripped 5 bases from V and 3 bases from J, with 5 bases between. The CDR3 covers 11 residues. Here the CDR3 reads CASSQYYEQYF. The CDR3 nucleotides read TGTGCCAGCAGCCAGTACTACGAGCAGTACTTC.

The V call is TRBV27, the J call TRBJ2-7, with D possibly being TRBD1 (6 bases). Germline V gives CDR1 MNHEY, CDR2 SMNVEV (reference sequence). The CDR3 is made up of 13 amino acids. The V gene lost 6 bases and the J gene lost 2 bases, with 11 bases spanning the gap. The CDR3 region has the DNA TGTGCCAGCAGCCAGGGGTTCGCCTACGAGCAGTACTTC. This gives the protein CASSQGFAYEQYF.